This T cell receptor (beta chain) was identified in a study of cytomegalovirus exposure and HLA in healthy donors. Study in general: The roughly 100 million unique TCR beta sequences, from about 190 million T cells, were found by an earlier analysis. Study-wide findings and caveats: Across HLA loci, a later analysis found differing TCR association rates, with DRB1 most and HLA-C fewest.

60 Vbeta and 13 Jbeta primers were used in PCR. Sequencing was performed with immunoSEQ multiplex PCR; in TCRdb, only in-frame clones are kept and a portion is missing. Of around 67,000 clones in the sample, 65% to 70% were seen once. As concerns this clone: No antigen is known for it.

The J segment lost 6 bases and the V segment lost 6 bases, leaving 9 bases of the junction unmatched. Germline V CDR1 and CDR2: MGHRA, YSYEKL. CDR3 length: 14 residues. V and J are TRBV4-1 and TRBJ2-7; 9 bases align to TRBD1. Sequencing was performed on PBMCs. This clonotype was sampled from a woman in her 30s in good health and CMV-seronegative. The CDR3 loop is CASRTGTGLSEQYF. The DNA of the CDR3 is TGCGCCAGCAGAACCGGGACAGGGCTCTCCGAGCAGTACTTC.